A selection of T cell receptor beta chains follows, all from one sample in a study of T cell responses to AZD1222 COVID-19 vaccine. TCRdb keeps only in-frame clones here, not all; method: immunoSEQ multiplex PCR. The data hold about 120,000 clones, with roughly 88% observed a single time. The sequenced sample was peripheral blood, obtained on day 0 of AZD1222 vaccination. Receptors originate from an adult in good health. Each CDR3 is given with its conserved first and last residue. D genes are given only for firm matches. Not all rows give a size; the values are once, few, many and, for expanded clones, a class.

>few|.|TRBJ2-7|TRBV18
CASSPIQESTYEQYF
TGTGCCAGCTCACCAATACAGGAATCTACTTACGAGCAGTACTTC
>.|.|TRBJ2-1|TRBV30
CAWRPGRYNSYNEQFF
TGTGCCTGGAGGCCAGGTCGCTACAACTCCTACAATGAGCAGTTCTTC
>.|.|TRBJ1-2|TRBV7-2
CASSLGRSDYGYTF
TGTGCCAGCAGCTTAGGCCGGTCGGACTATGGCTACACCTTC
>once|TRBD1|TRBJ1-1|TRBV5-1
CASSSDRGGTTEAFF
TGCGCCAGCAGCTCCGACAGGGGGGGAACAACTGAAGCTTTCTTT
>.|TRBD2|TRBJ2-4|TRBV9
CASSPGQRLAGRIQYF
TGTGCCAGCAGCCCTGGACAAAGACTAGCGGGGCGCATTCAGTACTTC
>.|.|TRBJ2-5|TRBV7-6
CASRDSQETQYF
TGTGCCAGCCGGGACTCCCAAGAGACCCAGTACTTC
>.|TRBD1|TRBJ1-3|TRBV19
CASSPGGQHSGNTIYF
TGTGCCAGTAGTCCAGGGGGACAGCACTCTGGAAACACCATATATTTT
>.|.|TRBJ1-2|TRBV19
CASSIERSYGYTF
TGTGCCAGTAGTATAGAGCGGAGCTATGGCTACACCTTC
>.|.|TRBJ2-1|TRBV6-1
CASLGGRYNEQFF
TGTGCCAGCCTTGGGGGTCGATACAATGAGCAGTTCTTC
>.|TRBD1|TRBJ2-2|TRBV28
CASRGQVGNTGELFF
TGTGCCAGCAGAGGACAGGTCGGCAACACCGGGGAGCTGTTTTTT
>.|TRBD1|TRBJ1-3|TRBV28
CASRTGFPGNTIYF
TGTGCCAGCAGGACAGGGTTCCCTGGAAACACCATATATTTT
>.|TRBD2|TRBJ2-7|TRBV30
CAWGLAGLYEQYF
TGTGCCTGGGGACTAGCGGGGCTCTACGAGCAGTACTTC
>few|.|TRBJ2-4|TRBV19
CASSMAAAKNIQYF
TGTGCCAGTAGTATGGCGGCAGCCAAAAACATTCAGTACTTC
>once|TRBD1|TRBJ2-7|TRBV5-1
CASSTTGGEMSGEQYF
TGCGCCAGCAGCACCACAGGGGGCGAGATGAGTGGCGAGCAGTACTTC
>.|.|TRBJ1-2|TRBV6-5
CASGSGGGYTF
TGTGCCAGCGGAAGTGGGGGAGGCTACACCTTC
>.|.|TRBJ1-4|TRBV4-3
CASSLQAASIGEKLFF
TGCGCCAGCAGCCTTCAGGCCGCCTCTATAGGTGAAAAACTGTTTTTT
>.|.|TRBJ1-4|TRBV7-9
CASSRETVTEKLFF
TGTGCCAGCAGCCGCGAGACCGTAACTGAAAAACTGTTTTTT
>.|.|TRBJ2-7|TRBV11-1
CASSLWDNSYEQYF
TGTGCCAGCAGCTTATGGGACAACTCCTACGAGCAGTACTTC
>.|.|TRBJ2-5|TRBV2
CASSERQGETQYF
TGTGCCAGCAGTGAACGGCAGGGGGAGACCCAGTACTTC
>.|.|TRBJ1-5|TRBV12-3/TRBV12-4
CASSPSDQPQHF
TGTGCCAGCAGCCCCTCGGATCAGCCCCAGCATTTT
>.|.|TRBJ1-5|TRBV19
CATQRQANQPQHF
TGTGCCACCCAACGACAGGCCAATCAGCCCCAGCATTTT
>.|TRBD1|TRBJ1-1|TRBV7-6
CASSSRTGVNTEAFF
TGTGCCAGCAGCTCCAGGACAGGGGTGAACACTGAAGCTTTCTTT
>.|TRBD2|TRBJ2-7|TRBV3-1/TRBV3-2
CASSPYSSLTSGRAHAYEQYF
TGTGCCAGCAGCCCCTACTCCTCCTTGACTAGCGGGAGGGCCCACGCCTACGAGCAGTACTTC
>.|TRBD1|TRBJ1-2|TRBV7-9
CASGAEGAGGYTF
TGTGCCAGCGGGGCCGAGGGGGCCGGTGGCTACACCTTC
>.|.|TRBJ2-1|TRBV27
CASSLSGRGTYNEQFF
TGTGCCAGCAGTTTATCAGGACGTGGGACCTACAATGAGCAGTTCTTC
>.|TRBD2|TRBJ2-5|TRBV5-1
CASRTERGVQETQYF
TGCGCCAGCAGAACGGAGCGGGGGGTTCAAGAGACCCAGTACTTC
>.|TRBD2|TRBJ2-3|TRBV7-9
CASSREMTSGGTDTQYF
TGTGCCAGCAGCCGGGAGATGACCAGCGGGGGCACAGATACGCAGTATTTT
>.|.|TRBJ1-2|TRBV6-5
CASSQSGAADGYTF
TGTGCCAGCAGCCAAAGCGGGGCGGCGGATGGCTACACCTTC
>.|.|TRBJ2-3|TRBV15
CATSRDRSDTQYF
TGTGCCACCAGCAGAGACAGATCAGATACGCAGTATTTT